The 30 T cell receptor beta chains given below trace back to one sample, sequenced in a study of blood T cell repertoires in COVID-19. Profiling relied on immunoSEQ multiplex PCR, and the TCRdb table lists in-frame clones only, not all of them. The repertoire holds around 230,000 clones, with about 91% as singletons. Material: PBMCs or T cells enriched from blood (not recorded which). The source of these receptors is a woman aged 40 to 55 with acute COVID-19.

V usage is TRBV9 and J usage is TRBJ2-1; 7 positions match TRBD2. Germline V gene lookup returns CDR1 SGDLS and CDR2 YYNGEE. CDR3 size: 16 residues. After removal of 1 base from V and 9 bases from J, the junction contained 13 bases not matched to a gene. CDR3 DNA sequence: TGTGCCAGCAGCGTAAGAGTGGAGCGGGGAAGGACTGAGCAGTTCTTC. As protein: CASSVRVERGRTEQFF.

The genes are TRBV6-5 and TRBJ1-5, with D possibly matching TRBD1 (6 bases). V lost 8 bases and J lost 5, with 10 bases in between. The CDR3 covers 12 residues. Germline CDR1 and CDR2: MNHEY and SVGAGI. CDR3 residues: CASGRGDQPQHF. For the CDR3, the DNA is TGTGCCAGCGGGAGGGGGGATCAGCCCCAGCATTTT.

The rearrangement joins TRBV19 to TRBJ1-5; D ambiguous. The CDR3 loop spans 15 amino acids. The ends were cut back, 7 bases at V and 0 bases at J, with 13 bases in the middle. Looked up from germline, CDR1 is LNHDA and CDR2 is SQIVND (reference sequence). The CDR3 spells CASTSAVNSNQPQHF. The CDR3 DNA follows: TGTGCCAGTACTTCCGCAGTAAATAGCAATCAGCCCCAGCATTTT.

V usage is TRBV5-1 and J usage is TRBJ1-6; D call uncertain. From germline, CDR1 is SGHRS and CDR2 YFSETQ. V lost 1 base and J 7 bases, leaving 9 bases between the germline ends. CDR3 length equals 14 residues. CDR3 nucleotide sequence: TGCGCCAGCAGCTTGTGGGCAGAAAATTCACCCCTCCACTTT. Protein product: CASSLWAENSPLHF.

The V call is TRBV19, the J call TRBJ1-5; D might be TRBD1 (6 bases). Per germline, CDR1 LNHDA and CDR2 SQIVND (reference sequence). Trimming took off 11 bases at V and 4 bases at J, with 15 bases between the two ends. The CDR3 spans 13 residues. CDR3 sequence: CAGADRPNQPQHF. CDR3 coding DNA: TGTGCCGGGGCTGACAGGCCGAATCAGCCCCAGCATTTT.

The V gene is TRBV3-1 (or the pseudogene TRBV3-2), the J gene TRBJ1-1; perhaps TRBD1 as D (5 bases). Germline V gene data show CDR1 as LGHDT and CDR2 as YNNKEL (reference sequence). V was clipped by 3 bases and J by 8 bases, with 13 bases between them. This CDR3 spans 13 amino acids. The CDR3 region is CASSHGGDTEAFF. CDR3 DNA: TGTGCCAGCAGCCACGGGGGAGATACCGAAGCTTTCTTT.

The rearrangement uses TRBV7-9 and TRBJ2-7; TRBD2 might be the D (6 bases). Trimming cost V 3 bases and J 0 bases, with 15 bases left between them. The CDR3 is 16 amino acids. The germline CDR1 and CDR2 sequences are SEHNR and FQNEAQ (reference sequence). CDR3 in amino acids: CASSLVWAGTSYEQYF. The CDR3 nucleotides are TGTGCCAGCAGCTTGGTTTGGGCGGGGACCTCCTACGAGCAGTACTTC.

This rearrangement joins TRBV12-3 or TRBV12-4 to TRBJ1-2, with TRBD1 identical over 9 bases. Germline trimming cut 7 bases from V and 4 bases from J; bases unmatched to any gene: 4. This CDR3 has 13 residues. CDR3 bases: TGTGCCAGCACCCCGACAGGGGGCTATGGCTACACCTTC. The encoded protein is CASTPTGGYGYTF.

The CDR3 nucleotides are TGCGCCAGCAGCTTACTAGCGGGAGTTAACACCGGGGAGCTGTTTTTT. It codes for CASSLLAGVNTGELFF. V usage is TRBV5-1 and J usage is TRBJ2-2; TRBD2 matches 11 bases. The CDR3 covers 16 residues. CDR1 and CDR2 from the germline V gene are SGHRS and YFSETQ. The V and J ends lost 2 bases and 2 bases, in that order; junction bases with no gene match: 2.

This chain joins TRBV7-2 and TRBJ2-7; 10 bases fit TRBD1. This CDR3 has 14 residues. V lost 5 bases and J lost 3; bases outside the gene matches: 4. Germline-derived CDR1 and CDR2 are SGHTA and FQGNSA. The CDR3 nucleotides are TGTGCCAGCAGCCCCGGGACAGGGGACTACGAGCAGTACTTC. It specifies CASSPGTGDYEQYF.

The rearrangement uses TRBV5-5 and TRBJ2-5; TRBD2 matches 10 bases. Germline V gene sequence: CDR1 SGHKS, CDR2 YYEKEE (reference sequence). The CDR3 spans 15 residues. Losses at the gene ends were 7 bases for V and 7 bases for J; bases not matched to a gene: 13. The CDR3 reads CASSLGVTSGRTQYF. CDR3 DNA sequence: TGTGCCAGCTCCCTTGGTGTGACTAGCGGGCGGACCCAGTACTTC.

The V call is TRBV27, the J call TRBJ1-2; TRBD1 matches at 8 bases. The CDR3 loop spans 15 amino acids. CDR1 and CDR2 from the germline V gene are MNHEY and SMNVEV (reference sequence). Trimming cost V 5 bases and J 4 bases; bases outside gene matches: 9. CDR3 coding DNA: TGTGCCAGCAGTCCCTGGACAGGGTATGTCTATGGCTACACCTTC. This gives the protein CASSPWTGYVYGYTF.

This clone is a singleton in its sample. The CDR3 reads CASSLGTGGGYGYTF. The CDR3 DNA sequence: TGCGCCAGCAGCCTCGGGACAGGGGGTGGCTATGGCTACACCTTC. V is TRBV5-1 and J is TRBJ1-2, with 11 bases that match TRBD1. CDR1 and CDR2 from the germline V gene are SGHRS and YFSETQ. The CDR3 extends over 15 amino acids. V shed 4 bases and J 4 bases; nucleotides not matched to a gene: 6.

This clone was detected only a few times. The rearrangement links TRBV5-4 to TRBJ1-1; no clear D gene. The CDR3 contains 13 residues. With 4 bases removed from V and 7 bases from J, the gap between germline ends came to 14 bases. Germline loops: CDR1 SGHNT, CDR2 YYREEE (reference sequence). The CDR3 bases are TGTGCCAGCAGCCCGAGGGTATCGGGTGAAGCTTTCTTT. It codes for CASSPRVSGEAFF. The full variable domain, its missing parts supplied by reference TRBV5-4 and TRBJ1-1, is ETGVTQSPTHLIKTRGQQVTLRCSSQSGHNTVSWYQQALGQGPQFIFQYYREEENGRGNFPPRFSGLQFPNYSSELNVNALELDDSALYLCASSPRVSGEAFFGQGTRLTVV.

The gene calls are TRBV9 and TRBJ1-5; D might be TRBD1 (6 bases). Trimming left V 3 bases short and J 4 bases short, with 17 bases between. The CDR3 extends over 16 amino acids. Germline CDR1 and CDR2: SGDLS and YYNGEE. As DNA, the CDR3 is TGTGCCAGCAGCGGAGAAACAGGGATGCCAAATCAGCCCCAGCATTTT. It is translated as CASSGETGMPNQPQHF.

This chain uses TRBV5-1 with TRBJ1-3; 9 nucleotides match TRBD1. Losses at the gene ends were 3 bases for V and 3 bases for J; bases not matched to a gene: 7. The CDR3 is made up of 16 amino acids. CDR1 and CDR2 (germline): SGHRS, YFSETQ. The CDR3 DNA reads TGCGCCAGCAGCTCACAGGGGGCGCGAAGTGGAAACACCATATATTTT. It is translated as CASSSQGARSGNTIYF.

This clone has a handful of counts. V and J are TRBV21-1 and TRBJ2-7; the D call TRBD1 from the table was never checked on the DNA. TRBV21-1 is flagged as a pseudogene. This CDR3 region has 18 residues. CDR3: CASSKGPQGQGSYYEQYV. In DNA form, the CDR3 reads TGTGCCAGCAGCAAAGGGCCCCAAGGACAGGGATCTTACTACGAGCAGTACGTC.

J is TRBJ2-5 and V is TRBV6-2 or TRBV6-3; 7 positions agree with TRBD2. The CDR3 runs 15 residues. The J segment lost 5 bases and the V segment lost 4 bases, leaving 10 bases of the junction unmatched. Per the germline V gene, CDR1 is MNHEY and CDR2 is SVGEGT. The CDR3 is CASSFQGGLGETQYF. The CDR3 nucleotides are TGTGCCAGCAGTTTTCAGGGAGGGCTTGGGGAGACCCAGTACTTC.

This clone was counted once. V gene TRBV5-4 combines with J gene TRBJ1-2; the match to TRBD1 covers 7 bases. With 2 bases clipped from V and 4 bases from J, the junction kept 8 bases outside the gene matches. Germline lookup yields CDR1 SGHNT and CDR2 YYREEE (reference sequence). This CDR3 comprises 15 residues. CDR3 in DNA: TGTGCCAGCAGCTTTTCCTTGGACAGGACCTATGGCTACACCTTC. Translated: CASSFSLDRTYGYTF.

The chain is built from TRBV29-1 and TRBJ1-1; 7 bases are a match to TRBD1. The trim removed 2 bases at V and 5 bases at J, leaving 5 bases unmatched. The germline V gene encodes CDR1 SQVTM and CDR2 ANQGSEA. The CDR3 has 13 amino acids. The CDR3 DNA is TGCAGCGTTGAAAAACAGGGGTATACTGAAGCTTTCTTT. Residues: CSVEKQGYTEAFF.

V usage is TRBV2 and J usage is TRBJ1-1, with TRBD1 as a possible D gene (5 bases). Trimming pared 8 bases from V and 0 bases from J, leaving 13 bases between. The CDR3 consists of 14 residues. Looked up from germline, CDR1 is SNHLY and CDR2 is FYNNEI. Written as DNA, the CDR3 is TGTGCCAGCTTTATGCAGGGCGTGAACACTGAAGCTTTCTTT. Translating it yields CASFMQGVNTEAFF.

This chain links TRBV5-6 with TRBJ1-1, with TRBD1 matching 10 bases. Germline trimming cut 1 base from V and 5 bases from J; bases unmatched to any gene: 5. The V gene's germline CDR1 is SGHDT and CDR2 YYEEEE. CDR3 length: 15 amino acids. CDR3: CASSLLGQGKTEAFF. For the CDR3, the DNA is TGTGCCAGCAGCTTGTTGGGACAGGGGAAGACTGAAGCTTTCTTT.

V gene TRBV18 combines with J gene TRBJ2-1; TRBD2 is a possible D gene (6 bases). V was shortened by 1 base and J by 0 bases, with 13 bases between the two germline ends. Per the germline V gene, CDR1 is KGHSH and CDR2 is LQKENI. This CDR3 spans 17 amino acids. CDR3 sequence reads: CASSPRLADRSYNEQFF. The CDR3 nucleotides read TGTGCCAGCTCACCACGGTTAGCGGACCGCTCCTACAATGAGCAGTTCTTC.

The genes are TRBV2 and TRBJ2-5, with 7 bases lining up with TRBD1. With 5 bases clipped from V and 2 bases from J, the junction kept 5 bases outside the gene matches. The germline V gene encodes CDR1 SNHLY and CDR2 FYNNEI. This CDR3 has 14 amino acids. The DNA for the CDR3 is TGTGCCAGCAGTACAGGGGTGTATCAAGAGACCCAGTACTTC. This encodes CASSTGVYQETQYF.

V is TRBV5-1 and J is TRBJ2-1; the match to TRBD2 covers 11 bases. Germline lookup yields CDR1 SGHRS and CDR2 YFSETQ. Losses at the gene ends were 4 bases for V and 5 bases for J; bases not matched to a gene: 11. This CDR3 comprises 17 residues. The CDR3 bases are TGCGCCAGCAGCCGGCAGGCGACTAGCGGGGTCAACAATGAGCAGTTCTTC. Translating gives CASSRQATSGVNNEQFF.

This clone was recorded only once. The CDR3 sequence is CASSQGGSTKNIQYF. DNA for the CDR3: TGTGCCAGCAGCCAAGGGGGCAGTACCAAAAACATTCAGTACTTC. This chain connects TRBV14 to TRBJ2-4; D possibly corresponds to TRBD1 (5 bases). CDR3 length: 15 residues. The V and J ends lost 1 base and 2 bases respectively, with 9 bases between them. Germline V gene data show CDR1 as SGHDN and CDR2 as FVKESK.

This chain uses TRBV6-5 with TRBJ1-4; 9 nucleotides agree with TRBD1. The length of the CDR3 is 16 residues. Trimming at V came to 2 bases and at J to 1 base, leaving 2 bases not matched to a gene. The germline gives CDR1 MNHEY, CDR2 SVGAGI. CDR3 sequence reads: CASSYATGGTNEKLFF. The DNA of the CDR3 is TGTGCCAGCAGTTACGCGACAGGGGGAACTAATGAAAAACTGTTTTTT.

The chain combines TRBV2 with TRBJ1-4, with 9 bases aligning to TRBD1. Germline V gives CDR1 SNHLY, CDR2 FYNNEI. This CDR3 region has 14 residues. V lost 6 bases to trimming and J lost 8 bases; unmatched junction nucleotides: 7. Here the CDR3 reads CASSEQGAREKLFF. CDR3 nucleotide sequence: TGTGCCAGCAGCGAACAGGGGGCGCGAGAAAAACTGTTTTTT.

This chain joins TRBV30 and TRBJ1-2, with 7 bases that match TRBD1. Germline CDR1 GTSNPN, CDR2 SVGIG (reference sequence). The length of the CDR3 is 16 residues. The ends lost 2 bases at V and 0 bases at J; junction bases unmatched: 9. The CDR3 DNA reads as TGTGCCTGGAGTCGGACGGGGACAGCCTCTAACTATGGCTACACCTTC. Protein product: CAWSRTGTASNYGYTF. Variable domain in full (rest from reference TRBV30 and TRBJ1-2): SQTIHQWPATLVQPVGSPLSLECTVEGTSNPNLYWYRQAAGRGLQLLFYSVGIGQISSEVPQNLSASRPQDRQFILSSKKLLLSDSGFYLCAWSRTGTASNYGYTFGSGTRLTVV.

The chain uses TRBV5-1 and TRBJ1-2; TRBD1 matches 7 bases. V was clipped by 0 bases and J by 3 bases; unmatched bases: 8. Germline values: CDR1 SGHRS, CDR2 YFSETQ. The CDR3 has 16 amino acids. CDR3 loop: CASSLEGTAADYGYTF. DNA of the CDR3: TGCGCCAGCAGCTTGGAAGGGACAGCTGCTGACTATGGCTACACCTTC.